This entry lists 23 T cell receptor beta chains sequenced from one sample in a study of T cell repertoires in cytomegalovirus infection. Their recognized antigens are unknown. Each CDR3 protein gets one entry after TCRdb re-called the reads with MiXCR. The sample has fewer than 850,000 distinct CDR3 sequences; almost 30% are singletons. This sample comprised cultured CD8+ T cells from PBMCs, obtained from culture after CMV antigen stimulation. The receptors here all came from a human donor in good health (CMV status not recorded). Some clones in this sample may be carry-over from other donors' samples.

At least ten counts were recorded for this clonotype. CDR3: CASSPLASGANVLTF. CDR3 DNA: TGCGCCAGCAGCCCCCTGGCGTCTGGGGCCAACGTCCTGACTTTC. The chain carries TRBV10-2 and TRBJ2-6; D ambiguous. V lost 6 bases and J 1 base, leaving 10 bases between the germline ends. Germline assignment: CDR1 WSHSY and CDR2 SAAADI. This CDR3 spans 15 amino acids.

This clonotype was detected ten times or more. One junction end disagrees with the germline gene, perhaps due to a read error. This chain uses TRBV7-7 with TRBJ2-1; 8 bases agree with TRBD1. Germline CDR1 SSHAT, CDR2 FNYEAQ (reference sequence). The CDR3 length is 15 residues. The CDR3 nucleotides are TGTGCTAGCAGCCCCGGACAGGGAGGCTACAATGAGCAGTTCTTC. The encoded protein is CASSPGQGGYNEQFF.

The chain is built from TRBV10-3 and TRBJ2-7; 13 bases fit TRBD2. CDR1 ENHRY and CDR2 SYGVKD come from the germline V gene. This CDR3 has 16 residues. Unmatched junction bases numbered 6, after V lost 3 bases and J lost 4 bases. The CDR3 DNA sequence: TGTGCCATCAGTGATTCGACTAGCGGGGGGCAATACGAGCAGTACGTC. Translated, it gives CAISDSTSGGQYEQYV.

This clonotype was seen once. The genes are TRBV6-5 and TRBJ2-1, with D perhaps TRBD2 (6 bases). The CDR3 extends over 12 amino acids. The V end lost 5 bases, the J end lost 9 bases, and 11 bases lay between the germline ends. Germline CDR1 MNHEY, CDR2 SVGAGI. The CDR3 DNA reads TGTGCCAGCAGTGTGGGGGGTCCTGAGCAGTTCTTC. It specifies CASSVGGPEQFF.

The chain has TRBV7-9 and TRBJ2-1; possible D gene TRBD2, 5 bases. Germline CDR1 is SEHNR and CDR2 is FQNEAQ (reference sequence). V was shortened by 5 bases and J by 6 bases, with 20 bases between the two germline ends. The CDR3 is 16 residues long. This chain's CDR3 is CASSGSSLVRRNEQFF. The CDR3 nucleotides read TGTGCCAGCAGCGGCTCGTCACTAGTTCGCCGCAATGAGCAGTTCTTC.

The chain employs TRBV20-1 and TRBJ2-3; D unresolved. Germline CDR1 reads DFQATT; CDR2 reads SNEGSKA (reference sequence). The CDR3 loop spans 8 amino acids. CDR3 residues: CSPNTQYF. The CDR3 DNA reads TGCAGCCCCAATACGCAGTATTTT.

V and J are TRBV27 and TRBJ1-5; D uncertain. CDR3 length: 13 residues. Germline V CDR1 and CDR2: MNHEY, SMNVEV (reference sequence). The germline V and J ends were trimmed by 4 bases and 4 bases, with 8 bases remaining between them. Written as DNA, the CDR3 is TGTGCCAGCAGTTCGTACACTAATCAGCCCCAGCATTTT. Protein product: CASSSYTNQPQHF.

The chain employs TRBV5-1 and TRBJ1-1; D gene uncertain. The germline V gene encodes CDR1 SGHRS and CDR2 YFSETQ. Between the trimmed V and J ends, which lost 3 bases and 0 bases, there was a span of 9 bases. CDR3 length equals 14 residues. The chain's CDR3 is CASSYGYMNTEAFF. Written as DNA, the CDR3 is TGCGCCAGCAGCTATGGGTACATGAACACTGAAGCTTTCTTT. The variable domain in full, completed from reference TRBV5-1 and TRBJ1-1, reads KAGVTQTPRYLIKTRGQQVTLSCSPISGHRSVSWYQQTPGQGLQFLFEYFSETQRNKGNFPGRFSGRQFSNSRSEMNVSTLELGDSALYLCASSYGYMNTEAFFGQGTRLTVV.

The chain is built from TRBV7-9 and TRBJ2-7, with D perhaps TRBD1 or TRBD2 (6 bases each). Between the trimmed V and J ends, which lost 8 bases and 5 bases, there was a span of 19 bases. Germline CDR1 and CDR2: SEHNR and FQNEAQ (reference sequence). This CDR3 contains 14 residues. The CDR3 DNA reads as TGTGCCAGCGCTCGGGGGCAGGGTTACGACGAGCAGTACTTC. This encodes CASARGQGYDEQYF.

CDR3 nucleotides: TGTGCCAGCAGTGACGAGACAGGGGGCTTCGGTGGGGCCAACGTCCTGACTTTC. Protein product: CASSDETGGFGGANVLTF. The chain has TRBV2 and TRBJ2-6; 10 bases fit TRBD1. There are 18 residues in the CDR3. The germline V gene encodes CDR1 SNHLY and CDR2 FYNNEI. Trimming took 3 bases from V and 3 from J; bases not matched to a gene: 8.

This clonotype was counted between two and nine times. This chain joins TRBV7-6 and TRBJ1-2, with TRBD1 matching 7 bases. CDR1 is SGHVS, CDR2 FNYEAQ, per germline. CDR3 length equals 17 residues. J was trimmed by 6 bases and V by 5 bases; bases with no gene match: 18. CDR3: CASSARQGDLLADGYTF. The CDR3 DNA is TGTGCCAGCAGCGCCCGCCAGGGGGACCTGTTAGCAGATGGCTACACCTTC.

The chain couples TRBV6-2 or TRBV6-3 to TRBJ2-7, with a tentative D call TRBD1 (6 bases). The germline V gene encodes CDR1 MNHEY and CDR2 SVGEGT. The ends were cut back, 2 bases at V and 4 bases at J, with 12 bases in the middle. The CDR3 is 14 amino acids. The CDR3 DNA follows: TGTGCCAGCAGTTACGGGGGCCAATTTTACGAGCAGTACGTC. Residues: CASSYGGQFYEQYV.

This clonotype has only one observation. The rearrangement uses TRBV7-6 and TRBJ2-3; D uncertain. Germline assignment: CDR1 SGHVS and CDR2 FNYEAQ. The CDR3 length is 16 residues. The germline V and J ends were trimmed by 4 bases and 0 bases, with 14 bases remaining between them. The CDR3 nucleotides are TGTGCCAGCAGCTCCTCCGTGGGCCCAAGCACAGATACGCAGTATTTT. It is translated as CASSSSVGPSTDTQYF.

This clonotype has ten or more counts. The chain has TRBV7-3 and TRBJ2-2, with D perhaps TRBD2 (6 bases). V lost 8 bases to trimming and J lost 3 bases, with 10 bases between them. The CDR3 spans 13 residues. CDR1 is SGHTA, CDR2 FQGTGA, per germline. The CDR3 here is CASQWGDTGELFF. The CDR3 coding sequence is TGTGCCAGCCAATGGGGGGACACCGGGGAGCTGTTTTTT.

This clonotype came up a few times. The chain employs TRBV20-1 and TRBJ1-5; D gene uncertain. The CDR3 totals 12 residues. In germline, CDR1 is DFQATT, CDR2 SNEGSKA (reference sequence). The germline V and J ends were trimmed by 7 bases and 0 bases, with 7 bases remaining between them. Here the CDR3 DNA reads TGCAGTGACCGATATAGCAATCAGCCCCAGCATTTT. Its translation: CSDRYSNQPQHF.

This chain connects TRBV19 to TRBJ1-3, with TRBD1 matching over 9 bases. The CDR3 spans 16 residues. V lost 3 bases and J lost 5; bases outside the gene matches: 8. Germline V gene lookup returns CDR1 LNHDA and CDR2 SQIVND (reference sequence). The CDR3, as DNA: TGTGCCAGTAGTATCCTGAGCGGACAGGGGCGAAACACCATATATTTT. This gives the protein CASSILSGQGRNTIYF. The full variable domain, its missing parts supplied by reference TRBV19 and TRBJ1-3, is DGGITQSPKYLFRKEGQNVTLSCEQNLNHDAMYWYRQDPGQGLRLIYYSQIVNDFQKGDIAEGYSVSREKKESFPLTVTSAQKNPTAFYLCASSILSGQGRNTIYFGEGSWLTVV.

The sample holds a few counts of this clonotype. The chain employs TRBV27 and TRBJ2-2; 7 bases line up with TRBD1. From germline, CDR1 is MNHEY and CDR2 SMNVEV (reference sequence). The CDR3 runs 14 residues. With V trimmed by 2 bases and J by 3 bases, 0 bases remained unmatched. In DNA form, the CDR3 reads TGTGCCAGCAGTTTAGGGACAGACACCGGGGAGCTGTTTTTT. This translates into CASSLGTDTGELFF.

This clonotype appeared many times. This sequence joins TRBV27 and TRBJ2-1, with D tentatively TRBD1 (5 bases). The CDR3 loop spans 15 amino acids. The V end lost 5 bases, the J end lost 0 bases, and 11 bases lay between the germline ends. The germline gives CDR1 MNHEY, CDR2 SMNVEV (reference sequence). This CDR3 is CASSPGFRSYNEQFF. The CDR3, as DNA: TGTGCCAGCAGTCCAGGGTTCCGCTCCTACAATGAGCAGTTCTTC.

This clonotype was seen once. CDR3 DNA sequence: TGTGCCAGCAGTTCCGTACAGGGAGGTTTTGAAGCTTTCTTT. Translation gives CASSSVQGGFEAFF. The V call is TRBV27, the J call TRBJ1-1; a weak D match, TRBD1 (6 bases). CDR3 length: 14 amino acids. V was pared by 4 bases and J by 7 bases, with 16 bases between. CDR1 MNHEY and CDR2 SMNVEV come from the germline V gene (reference sequence).

The V and J genes are TRBV7-9 and TRBJ2-2, with no clear D. This CDR3 contains 13 residues. The germline V gene has CDR1 SEHNR and CDR2 FQNEAQ (reference sequence). The ends were cut back, 6 bases at V and 5 bases at J, with 10 bases in the middle. This CDR3 reads CASRLSRTGELFF. CDR3 in DNA: TGTGCCAGCAGACTTTCACGGACCGGGGAGCTGTTTTTT.

The chain combines TRBV20-1 with TRBJ2-7; D remains ambiguous. This CDR3 has 15 amino acids. V lost 5 bases, J lost 0 bases, and 17 bases lay in between. Germline V gene lookup returns CDR1 DFQATT and CDR2 SNEGSKA (reference sequence). CDR3 nucleotide sequence: TGCAGTGCTGCAACCTTTGGCAGACGCTCCTACGAGCAGTACTTC. Residues: CSAATFGRRSYEQYF.

In its sample, this clonotype was seen a few times. This rearrangement joins TRBV6-1 to TRBJ1-1; TRBD1 might be the D (6 bases). This CDR3 spans 15 amino acids. The V end was cut by 0 bases, the J end by 0 bases, with 8 bases between. Germline V gene lookup returns CDR1 MNHNS and CDR2 SASEGT. The CDR3 bases are TGTGCCAGCAGTGAAGCGGGGGGCATGAACACTGAAGCTTTCTTT. Translated: CASSEAGGMNTEAFF.

At least ten counts were recorded for this clonotype. The V and J genes are TRBV7-2 and TRBJ2-1; D is possibly TRBD2 (6 bases). The CDR3 sequence is 14 residues long. Deletions cut 1 base from V and 5 bases from J, with 9 bases between. From germline, CDR1 is SGHTA and CDR2 FQGNSA. The CDR3 region has the DNA TGTGCCAGCAGCTTAGTAGGACTAAACAATGAGCAGTTCTTC. Protein sequence: CASSLVGLNNEQFF.